This entry features one TCR beta chain sequence. This clonotype showed up many times. Its antigen is unknown. Base qualities are not recorded, but no much larger clone differs from it by a single base. TCRdb names Illumina HiSeq 2500 as the instrument used. Quantitative 5'-RACE with molecular barcodes was used to prepare TCR beta libraries. The paper's data handling went like this. To identify disease-linked TCR variants, a new computational method was used, one built on a probabilistic model of VDJ rearrangement. Through fastp at Q25 and MiXCR, TCRdb rebuilt clones from the public reads, retaining in-frame beta chains. Rows with one shared CDR3 protein collapse into an entry with the most common genes and DNA. In this record, the V and J calls reflect TCRdb's handling and not the investigators' own analysis. The sample yields 250,000 to 400,000 distinct CDR3 sequences; about 9.9% were counted once. The ten biggest clones cover roughly 9% of the sample.

These data originate in a study of CD8 T cells in ankylosing spondylitis (dated by TCRdb to 2015 to 2018). Looking at the study overall: The study set out to find disease-linked TCR variants by profiling T cell receptor beta repertoires in ankylosing spondylitis patients and healthy donors. In total, the full study cohort was made up of roughly 100 healthy donors and roughly 27 ankylosing spondylitis patients. Peripheral blood was sampled, and synovial fluid was also collected from ankylosing spondylitis patients. The full study reports these points: In peripheral blood, the disease-linked clones were found at relatively low frequencies and had a CD8+ phenotype. Some of the motif variants had been reported before in the synovial fluid and blood of reactive arthritis patients, a finding that suggests common disease-initiation mechanisms. A TCR beta motif of roughly 8 highly homologous amino acid variants appeared characteristic of blood from ankylosing spondylitis patients. Significant enrichment of the disease-linked clones was reported in matched synovial fluid samples from ankylosing spondylitis patients.

Taken from the germline V gene (reference sequence), the CDR1 and CDR2 loops are DFQATT and SNEGSKA. V is clipped by 6 bases and J by 3 bases, and the sequence between their germline boundaries is 18 bases long. Including the terminal cysteine and phenylalanine, the CDR3 comprises 14 residues. Solely the CDR3 DNA is kept, with 42 bases framed from the first base. The chain is made from TRBV20-1 and TRBJ2-7; possibly the D gene is TRBD2, per 7 matching bases. The receptor comes from a female donor with ankylosing spondylitis or in good health (not recorded which). Sequencing input: blood, either unsorted or a sorted T cell fraction (not recorded which). The sequenced DNA is TGCAGTGCCCCGGGGGGCGGGAGTAACTACGAGCAGTACTTC. It specifies CSAPGGGSNYEQYF.